A selection of T cell receptor beta chains follows, all from one sample in a study of T cells in Graves' hyperthyroidism and ophthalmopathy. MiXCR, applied by TCRdb to the multiplex PCR reads, yields one record per CDR3 protein. Of a few hundred thousand distinct CDR3 sequences listed, about a sixth are singletons. Specimen: blood. These receptors were collected from a woman aged 18-35 years with Graves' ophthalmopathy. Both conserved end residues are part of each CDR3. D genes are given only for firm matches. Not all rows give a size; the values are once, few, many and, for expanded clones, a class.

abundance	v_gene	d_gene	j_gene	CDR3nt	CDR3aa
few	TRBV7-2	TRBD2	TRBJ2-3	TGTGCCAGCAGCCCTCGGGCTAGCGGGAACGGAGATACGCAGTATTTT	CASSPRASGNGDTQYF
NA	TRBV12-3/TRBV12-4	NA	TRBJ2-2	TGTGCCAGCACCTCACAGGTGAACACCGGGGAGCTGTTTTTT	CASTSQVNTGELFF
few	TRBV6-2/TRBV6-3	TRBD1	TRBJ1-1	TGTGCCAGCAGTTACTCGAGATCCGGGACAGGATACACTGAAGCTTTCTTT	CASSYSRSGTGYTEAFF
few	TRBV27	TRBD1	TRBJ2-7	TGTGCCAGCAGTGACAGGGGAAATAACTACGAGCAGTACTTC	CASSDRGNNYEQYF
NA	TRBV9	TRBD1	TRBJ1-2	TGTGCCAGCAACCCGACAGGGGGCTATGGCTACACCTTC	CASNPTGGYGYTF
many	TRBV30	TRBD1	TRBJ1-2	TGTGCCTGGAGAAACAGGGGGAGGCGAGATGGCTACACCTTC	CAWRNRGRRDGYTF
few	TRBV27	TRBD1	TRBJ1-1	TGTGCCAGCAGTTCACAGGGGGTTTTGAACACTGAAGCTTCCTTT	CASSSQGVLNTEASF
many	TRBV2	NA	TRBJ2-1	TGTGCCAGCAGGGACGGGCCCTACAATGAGCAGTTCTTC	CASRDGPYNEQFF
many	TRBV27	NA	TRBJ2-7	TGTGCCAGCATGGAGGGAAACGAGCAGTACTTC	CASMEGNEQYF
NA	TRBV7-9	NA	TRBJ1-3	TGTGCCAGCAGCTTAGCGACGAGTGTTGACTCTGGAAACACCATATATTTT	CASSLATSVDSGNTIYF
NA	TRBV19	TRBD2	TRBJ2-1	TGTGCCAGTAGTATAGGTTACGGGACTAGCGTCTCTGAGCAGTTCTTC	CASSIGYGTSVSEQFF
many	TRBV3-1	TRBD1	TRBJ2-3	TGTGCCAGCAGCCAATACCGGACAGGGGGAACAGATACGCAGTATTTT	CASSQYRTGGTDTQYF
few	TRBV14	TRBD2	TRBJ2-3	TGTGCCAGCAGCCCTCCCGGACTAGCGGGGGGGCTTGGGGATACGCAGTATTTT	CASSPPGLAGGLGDTQYF
many	TRBV6-5	NA	TRBJ1-2	TGTGCCAGCAGTTACTTAATCCGACAGGACTATGGCTACACCTTC	CASSYLIRQDYGYTF
NA	TRBV19	TRBD1	TRBJ2-7	TGTGCCAGTAGTGTTTCAGGGGGCAACGAGCAGTACTTC	CASSVSGGNEQYF
few	TRBV5-8	TRBD2	TRBJ2-1	TGTGCCAGCAGCCGGGTGGGGACTAGCGGCTCTAGTCTACCCTACAATGAGCAGTTCTTC	CASSRVGTSGSSLPYNEQFF
few	TRBV20-1	TRBD2	TRBJ2-7	TGCAGTGCTCAACCCGGGACTAGCAGAAATTACGAGCAGTACTTC	CSAQPGTSRNYEQYF